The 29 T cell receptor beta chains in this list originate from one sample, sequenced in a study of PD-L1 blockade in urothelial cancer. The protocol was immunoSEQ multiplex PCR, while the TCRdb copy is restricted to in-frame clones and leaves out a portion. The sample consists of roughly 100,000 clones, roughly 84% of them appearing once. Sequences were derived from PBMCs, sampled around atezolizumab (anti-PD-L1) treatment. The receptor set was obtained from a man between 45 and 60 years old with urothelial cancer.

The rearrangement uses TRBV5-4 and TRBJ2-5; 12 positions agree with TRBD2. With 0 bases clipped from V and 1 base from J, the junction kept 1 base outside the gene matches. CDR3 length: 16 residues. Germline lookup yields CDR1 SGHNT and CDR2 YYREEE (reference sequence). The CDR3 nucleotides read TGTGCCAGCAGCTTGGGGACTAGCGGGGTCCAAGAGACCCAGTACTTC. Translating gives CASSLGTSGVQETQYF. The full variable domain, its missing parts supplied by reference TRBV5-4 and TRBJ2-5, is ETGVTQSPTHLIKTRGQQVTLRCSSQSGHNTVSWYQQALGQGPQFIFQYYREEENGRGNFPPRFSGLQFPNYSSELNVNALELDDSALYLCASSLGTSGVQETQYFGPGTRLLVL.

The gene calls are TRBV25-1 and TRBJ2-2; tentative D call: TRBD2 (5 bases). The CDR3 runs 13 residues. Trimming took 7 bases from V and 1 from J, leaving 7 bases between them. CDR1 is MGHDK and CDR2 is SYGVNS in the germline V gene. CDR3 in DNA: TGTGCCAGCACGGCGGGGAACACCGGGGAGCTGTTTTTT. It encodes CASTAGNTGELFF. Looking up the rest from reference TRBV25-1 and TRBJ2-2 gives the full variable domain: EADIYQTPRYLVIGTGKKITLECSQTMGHDKMYWYQQDPGMELHLIHYSYGVNSTEKGDLSSESTVSRIRTEHFPLTLESARPSHTSQYLCASTAGNTGELFFGEGSRLTVL.

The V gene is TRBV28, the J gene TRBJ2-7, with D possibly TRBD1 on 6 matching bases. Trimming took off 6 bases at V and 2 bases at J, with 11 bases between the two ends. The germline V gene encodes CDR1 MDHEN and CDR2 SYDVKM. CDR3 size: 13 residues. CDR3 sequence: CASSAGAPYEQYF. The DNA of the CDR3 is TGTGCCAGCAGCGCAGGGGCCCCCTACGAGCAGTACTTC. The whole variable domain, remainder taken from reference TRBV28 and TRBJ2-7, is DVKVTQSSRYLVKRTGEKVFLECVQDMDHENMFWYRQDPGLGLRLIYFSYDVKMKEKGDIPEGYSVSREKKERFSLILESASTNQTSMYLCASSAGAPYEQYFGPGTRLTVT.

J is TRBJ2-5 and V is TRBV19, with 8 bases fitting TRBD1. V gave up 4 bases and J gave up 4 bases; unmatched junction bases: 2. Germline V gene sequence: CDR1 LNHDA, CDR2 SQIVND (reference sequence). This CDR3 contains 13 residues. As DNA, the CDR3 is TGTGCCAGTAGTAAAGGACAGGGAGAGACCCAGTACTTC. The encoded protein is CASSKGQGETQYF. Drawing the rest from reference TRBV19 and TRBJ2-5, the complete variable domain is DGGITQSPKYLFRKEGQNVTLSCEQNLNHDAMYWYRQDPGQGLRLIYYSQIVNDFQKGDIAEGYSVSREKKESFPLTVTSAQKNPTAFYLCASSKGQGETQYFGPGTRLLVL.

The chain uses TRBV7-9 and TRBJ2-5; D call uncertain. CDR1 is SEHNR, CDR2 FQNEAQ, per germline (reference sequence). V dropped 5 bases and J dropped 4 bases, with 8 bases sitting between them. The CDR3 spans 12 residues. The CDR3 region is CASSLLRETQYF. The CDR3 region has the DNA TGTGCCAGCAGCCTTTTGAGAGAGACCCAGTACTTC.

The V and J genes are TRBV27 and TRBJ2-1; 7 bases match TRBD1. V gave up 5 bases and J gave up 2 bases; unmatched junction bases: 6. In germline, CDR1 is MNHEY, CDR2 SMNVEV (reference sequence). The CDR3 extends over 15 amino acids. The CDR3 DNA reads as TGTGCCAGCAGTAGAGGGGGCGCAGCCTACAATGAGCAGTTCTTC. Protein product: CASSRGGAAYNEQFF.

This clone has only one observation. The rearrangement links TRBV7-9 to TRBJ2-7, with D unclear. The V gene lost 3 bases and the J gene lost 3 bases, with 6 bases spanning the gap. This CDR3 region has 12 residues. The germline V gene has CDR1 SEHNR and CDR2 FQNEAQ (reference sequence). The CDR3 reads CASSLAVYEQYF. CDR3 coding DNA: TGTGCCAGCAGCTTGGCGGTCTACGAGCAGTACTTC.

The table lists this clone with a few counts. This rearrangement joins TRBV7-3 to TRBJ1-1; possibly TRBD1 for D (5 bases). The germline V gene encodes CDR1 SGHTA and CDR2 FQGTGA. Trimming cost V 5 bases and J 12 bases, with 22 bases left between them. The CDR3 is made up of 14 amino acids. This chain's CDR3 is CASSLDFGPGPSFF. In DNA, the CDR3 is TGTGCCAGCAGCCTCGATTTTGGGCCAGGGCCTTCTTTCTTT.

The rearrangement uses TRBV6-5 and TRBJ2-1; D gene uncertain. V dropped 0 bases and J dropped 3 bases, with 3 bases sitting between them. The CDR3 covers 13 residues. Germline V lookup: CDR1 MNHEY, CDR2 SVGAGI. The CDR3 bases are TGTGCCAGCAGTTACTCTCACTACAATGAGCAGTTCTTC. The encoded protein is CASSYSHYNEQFF.

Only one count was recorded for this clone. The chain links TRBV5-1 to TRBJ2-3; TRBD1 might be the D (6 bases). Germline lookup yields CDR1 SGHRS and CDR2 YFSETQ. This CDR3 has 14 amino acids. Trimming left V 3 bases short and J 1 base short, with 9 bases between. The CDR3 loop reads CASSSWTGTDTQYF. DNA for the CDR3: TGCGCCAGCAGCTCTTGGACAGGCACAGATACGCAGTATTTT.

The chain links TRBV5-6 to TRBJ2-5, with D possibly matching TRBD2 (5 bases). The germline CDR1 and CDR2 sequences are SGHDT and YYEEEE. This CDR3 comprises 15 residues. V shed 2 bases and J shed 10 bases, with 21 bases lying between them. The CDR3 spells CASSLALPGKRGQYF. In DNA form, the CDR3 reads TGTGCCAGCAGCTTAGCGCTACCGGGGAAGAGAGGCCAGTACTTC.

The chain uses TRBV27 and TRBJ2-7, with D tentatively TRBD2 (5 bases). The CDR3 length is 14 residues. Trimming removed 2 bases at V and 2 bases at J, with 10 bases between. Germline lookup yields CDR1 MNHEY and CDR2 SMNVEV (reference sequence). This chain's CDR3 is CASSLMGEAYEQYF. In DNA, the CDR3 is TGTGCCAGCAGTTTAATGGGAGAAGCCTACGAGCAGTACTTC.

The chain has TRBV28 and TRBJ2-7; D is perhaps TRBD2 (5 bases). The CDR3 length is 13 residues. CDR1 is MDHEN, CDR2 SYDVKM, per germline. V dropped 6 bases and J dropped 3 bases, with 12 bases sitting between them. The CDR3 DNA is TGTGCCAGCAGAGCGGAGAACGGCTACGAGCAGTACTTC. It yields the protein CASRAENGYEQYF.

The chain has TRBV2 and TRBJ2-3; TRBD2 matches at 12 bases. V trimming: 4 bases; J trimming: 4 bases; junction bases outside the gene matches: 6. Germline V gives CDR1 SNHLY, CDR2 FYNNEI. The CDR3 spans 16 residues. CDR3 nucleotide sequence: TGTGCCAGCAGTGGAGGACTAGCGGGACTGGCAGATACGCAGTATTTT. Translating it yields CASSGGLAGLADTQYF.

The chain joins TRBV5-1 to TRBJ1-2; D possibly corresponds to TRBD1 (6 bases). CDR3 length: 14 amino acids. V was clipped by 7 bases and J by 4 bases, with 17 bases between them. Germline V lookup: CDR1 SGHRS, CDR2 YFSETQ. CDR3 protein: CASSLRGGVYGYTF. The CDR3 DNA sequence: TGCGCCAGCTCCCTCCGAGGGGGGGTCTATGGCTACACCTTC.

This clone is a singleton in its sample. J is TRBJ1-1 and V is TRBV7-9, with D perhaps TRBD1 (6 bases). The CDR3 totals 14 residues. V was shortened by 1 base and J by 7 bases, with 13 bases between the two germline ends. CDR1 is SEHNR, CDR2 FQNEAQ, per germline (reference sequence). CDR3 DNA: TGTGCCAGCAGCTTAGACAGGGTGTCAATTGAAGCTTTCTTT. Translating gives CASSLDRVSIEAFF.

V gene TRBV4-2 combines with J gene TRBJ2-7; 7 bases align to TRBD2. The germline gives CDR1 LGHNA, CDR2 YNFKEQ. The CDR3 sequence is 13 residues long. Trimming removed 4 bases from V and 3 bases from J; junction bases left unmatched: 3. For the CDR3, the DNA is TGTGCCAGCAGCCCGACTAGCAGCTACGAGCAGTACTTC. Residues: CASSPTSSYEQYF.

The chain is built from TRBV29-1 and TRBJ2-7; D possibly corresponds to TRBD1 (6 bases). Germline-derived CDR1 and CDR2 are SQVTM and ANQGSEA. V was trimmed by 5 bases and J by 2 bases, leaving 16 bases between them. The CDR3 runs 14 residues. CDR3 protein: CSVRTGTLTYEQYF. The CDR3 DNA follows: TGCAGCGTTAGGACCGGGACACTGACCTACGAGCAGTACTTC.

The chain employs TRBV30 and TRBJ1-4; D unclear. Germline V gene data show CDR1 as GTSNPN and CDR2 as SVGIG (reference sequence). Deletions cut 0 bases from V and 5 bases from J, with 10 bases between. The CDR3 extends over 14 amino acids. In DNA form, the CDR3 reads TGTGCCTGGAGTGTGCGGGCCCTAAATGAAAAACTGTTTTTT. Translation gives CAWSVRALNEKLFF.

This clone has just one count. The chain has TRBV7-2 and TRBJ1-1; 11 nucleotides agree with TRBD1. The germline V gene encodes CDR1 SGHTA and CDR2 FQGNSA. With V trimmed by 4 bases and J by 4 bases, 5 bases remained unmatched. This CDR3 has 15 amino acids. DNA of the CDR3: TGTGCCAGCAGCTCCGGACAGGGGGCGAGCACTGAAGCTTTCTTT. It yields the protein CASSSGQGASTEAFF.

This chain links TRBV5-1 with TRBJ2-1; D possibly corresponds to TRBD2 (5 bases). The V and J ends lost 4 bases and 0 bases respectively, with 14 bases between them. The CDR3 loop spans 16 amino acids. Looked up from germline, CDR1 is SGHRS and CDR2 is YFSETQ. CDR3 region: CASSPAWTGSYNEQFF. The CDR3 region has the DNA TGCGCCAGCAGCCCGGCTTGGACTGGCTCCTACAATGAGCAGTTCTTC.

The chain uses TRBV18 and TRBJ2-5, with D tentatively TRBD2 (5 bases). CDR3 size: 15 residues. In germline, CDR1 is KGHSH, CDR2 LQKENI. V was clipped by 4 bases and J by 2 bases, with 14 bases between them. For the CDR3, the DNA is TGTGCCAGCTCACAACTAGGCGTATCTCAAGAGACCCAGTACTTC. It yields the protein CASSQLGVSQETQYF.

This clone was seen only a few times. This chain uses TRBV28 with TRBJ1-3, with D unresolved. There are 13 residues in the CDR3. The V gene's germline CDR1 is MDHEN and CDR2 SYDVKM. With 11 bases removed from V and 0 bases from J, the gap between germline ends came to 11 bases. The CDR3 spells CAGKRVSGNTIYF. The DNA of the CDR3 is TGTGCCGGCAAGCGGGTCTCTGGAAACACCATATATTTT.

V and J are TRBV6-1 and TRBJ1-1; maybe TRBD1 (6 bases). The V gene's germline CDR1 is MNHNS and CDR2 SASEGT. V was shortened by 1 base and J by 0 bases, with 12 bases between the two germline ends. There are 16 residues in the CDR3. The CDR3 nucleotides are TGTGCCAGCAGTGAAGGGACAGTGTACATGAACACTGAAGCTTTCTTT. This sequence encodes CASSEGTVYMNTEAFF.

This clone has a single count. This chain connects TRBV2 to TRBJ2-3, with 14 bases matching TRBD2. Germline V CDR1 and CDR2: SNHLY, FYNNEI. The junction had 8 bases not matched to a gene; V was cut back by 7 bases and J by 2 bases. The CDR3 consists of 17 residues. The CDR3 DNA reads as TGTGCCAGCATTCCGGGACTAGCGGGAGTCCTCACAGATACGCAGTATTTT. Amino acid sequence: CASIPGLAGVLTDTQYF.

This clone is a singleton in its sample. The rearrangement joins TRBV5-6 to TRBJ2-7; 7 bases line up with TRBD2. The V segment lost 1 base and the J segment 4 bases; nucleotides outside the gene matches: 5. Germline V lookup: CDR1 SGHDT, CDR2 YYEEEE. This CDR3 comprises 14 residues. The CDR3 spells CASSLTGGDYEQYF. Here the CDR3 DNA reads TGTGCCAGCAGCTTGACGGGGGGAGATTACGAGCAGTACTTC.

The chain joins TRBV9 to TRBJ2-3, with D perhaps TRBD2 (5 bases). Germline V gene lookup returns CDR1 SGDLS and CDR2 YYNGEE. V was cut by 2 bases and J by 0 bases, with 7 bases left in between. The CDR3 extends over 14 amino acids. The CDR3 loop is CASSVRGSTDTQYF. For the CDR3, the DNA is TGTGCCAGCAGCGTCCGCGGGAGCACAGATACGCAGTATTTT.

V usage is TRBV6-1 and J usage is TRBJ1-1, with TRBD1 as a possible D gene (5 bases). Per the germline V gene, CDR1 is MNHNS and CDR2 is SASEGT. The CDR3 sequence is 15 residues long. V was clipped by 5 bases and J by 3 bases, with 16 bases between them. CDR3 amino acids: CASSPAGHRYTEAFF. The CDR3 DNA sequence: TGTGCCAGCAGTCCGGCAGGGCATCGGTACACTGAAGCTTTCTTT.

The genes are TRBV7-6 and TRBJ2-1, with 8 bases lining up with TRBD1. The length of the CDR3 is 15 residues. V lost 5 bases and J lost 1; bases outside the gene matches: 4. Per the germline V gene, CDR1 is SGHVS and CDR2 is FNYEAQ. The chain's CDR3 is CASSPQGASYNEQFF. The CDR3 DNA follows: TGTGCCAGCAGCCCGCAGGGGGCTTCCTACAATGAGCAGTTCTTC.